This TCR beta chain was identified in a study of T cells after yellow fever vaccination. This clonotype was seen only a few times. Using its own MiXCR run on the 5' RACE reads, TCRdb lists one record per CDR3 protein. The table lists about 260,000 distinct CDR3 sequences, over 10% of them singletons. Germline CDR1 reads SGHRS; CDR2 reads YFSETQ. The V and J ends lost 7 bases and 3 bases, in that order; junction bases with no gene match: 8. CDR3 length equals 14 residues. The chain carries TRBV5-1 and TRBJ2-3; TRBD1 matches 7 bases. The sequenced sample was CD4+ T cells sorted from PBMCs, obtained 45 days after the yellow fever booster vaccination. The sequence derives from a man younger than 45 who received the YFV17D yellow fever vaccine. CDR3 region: CASGRDRETDTQYF. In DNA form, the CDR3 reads TGCGCCAGCGGTCGGGACAGAGAGACAGATACGCAGTATTTT.